This entry lists 21 T cell receptor beta chains sequenced from one sample in a study of circulating tumor DNA in untreated peripheral T-cell lymphoma (dated by TCRdb to the early 2020s). The library was made by the immunoSEQ multiplex PCR assay. TCRdb took this table from immuneACCESS and kept in-frame rearrangements with V and J called. Such tables lack part of the clones; where checked against another copy, unresolved V genes explain under half of the gap, and the rest is unexplained. This sample has about 2,600 clones in its table, and 55% to 75% of those were observed once. The ten largest clones represent about a sixth of the sample. The sequenced sample consisted of tumor tissue. These TCRs come from a human donor with peripheral T-cell lymphoma.

V is TRBV19 and J is TRBJ1-2; no clear D. The V gene's germline CDR1 is LNHDA and CDR2 SQIVND (reference sequence). V lost 4 bases and J lost 4, with 22 bases in between. The CDR3 length is 17 residues. The DNA for the CDR3 is TGTGCCAGTAGTAAAGAATCGTCAAATCGAAAGACCTATGGCTACACCTTC. Amino acid sequence: CASSKESSNRKTYGYTF.

This clone is termed medium-sized (0.01 to 0.1%). This chain links TRBV6-8 with TRBJ2-7; maybe TRBD2 (5 bases). V lost 0 bases, J lost 6 bases, and 12 bases lay in between. The CDR3 is 14 amino acids. CDR1 and CDR2 (germline): MNHGY, SAAAGT. CDR3 nucleotide sequence: TGTGCCAGCAGTTACTCGGGAGATCCCCTCGAGCAGTACGTC. Translation gives CASSYSGDPLEQYV.

The sample holds a few counts of this clone. The genes are TRBV23-1 and TRBJ1-5, with D maybe TRBD1 (6 bases). TRBV23-1 is annotated as an ORF whose role is uncertain. The CDR3 extends over 14 amino acids. V lost 8 bases to trimming and J lost 0 bases, with 11 bases between them. The CDR3 region is CASLGQYSNQPQHF. In nucleotides, the CDR3 is TGCGCCAGCCTCGGACAGTATAGCAATCAGCCCCAGCATTTT.

V is TRBV18 and J is TRBJ1-5, with 7 bases aligning to TRBD1. The CDR3 consists of 14 residues. The germline CDR1 and CDR2 sequences are KGHSH and LQKENI. J lost 5 bases, V lost 3 bases, and 4 bases had no gene match. DNA of the CDR3: TGTGCCAGCTCACCCGACAGGGACTATCAGCCCCAGCATTTT. Translated, it gives CASSPDRDYQPQHF.

The genes are TRBV14 and TRBJ2-1; D not certain. Germline CDR1 SGHDN, CDR2 FVKESK. V dropped 4 bases and J dropped 0 bases, with 7 bases sitting between them. The length of the CDR3 is 14 residues. The CDR3 loop reads CASSPPASYNEQFF. CDR3 sequence (DNA): TGTGCCAGCAGCCCCCCAGCCTCCTACAATGAGCAGTTCTTC.

Relative to its sample, this clone is hyperexpanded. The chain employs TRBV5-1 and TRBJ1-4; D perhaps matches TRBD1 (6 bases). The CDR3 runs 15 residues. V lost 0 bases and J lost 10, with 16 bases in between. The germline V gene has CDR1 SGHRS and CDR2 YFSETQ. CDR3 region: CASSLVQGLGGKLFF. The CDR3 nucleotides read TGCGCCAGCAGCTTGGTACAGGGACTTGGCGGAAAACTGTTTTTT.

This clone was picked up one time. This chain joins TRBV14 and TRBJ2-2; D is perhaps TRBD1 (6 bases). The germline CDR1 and CDR2 sequences are SGHDN and FVKESK. The V end lost 4 bases, the J end lost 8 bases, and 17 bases lay between the germline ends. The CDR3 is 15 residues long. The DNA for the CDR3 is TGTGCCAGCAGCCCCATGATAGGGACAAGGGGGGAGCTGTTTTTT. It specifies CASSPMIGTRGELFF.

In DNA, the CDR3 is TGTGCCAGCAGCTTGGGAGGGGGTTCCCGGAACACTGAAGCTTTCTTT. Translation: CASSLGGGSRNTEAFF. The chain links TRBV11-3 to TRBJ1-1; tentative D call: TRBD1 (6 bases). This CDR3 contains 16 residues. Trimming removed 3 bases at V and 1 base at J, with 15 bases between. The germline V gene has CDR1 SGHNT and CDR2 YENEEA. The whole variable domain, remainder taken from reference TRBV11-3 and TRBJ1-1, is EAGVVQSPRYKIIEKKQPVAFWCNPISGHNTLYWYLQNLGQGPELLIRYENEEAVDDSQLPKDRFSAERLKGVDSTLKIQPAELGDSAVYLCASSLGGGSRNTEAFFGQGTRLTVV.

The V call is TRBV6-8, the J call TRBJ1-5; tentatively, D is TRBD1 (5 bases). The germline V gene encodes CDR1 MNHGY and CDR2 SAAAGT. The germline V and J ends were trimmed by 6 bases and 4 bases, with 13 bases remaining between them. CDR3 length: 14 residues. The CDR3 reads CASSQWGPNQPQHF. CDR3 nucleotides: TGTGCCAGCAGCCAGTGGGGACCGAATCAGCCCCAGCATTTT.

This clone was counted only a few times. The chain links TRBV5-1 to TRBJ2-2; 7 bases map to TRBD2. CDR3 length: 17 amino acids. Germline-derived CDR1 and CDR2 are SGHRS and YFSETQ. Trimming took 4 bases from V and 3 from J; bases not matched to a gene: 12. The CDR3 coding sequence is TGCGCCAGCAGCCCGGGGACTACCCCGTTGGACACCGGGGAGCTGTTTTTT. Translated, it gives CASSPGTTPLDTGELFF.

In this sample, this clone turned up a few times. One junction end disagrees with the germline gene, perhaps due to a read error. The chain carries TRBV10-2 and TRBJ2-2, with a possible D match to TRBD2 (5 bases). Looked up from germline, CDR1 is WSHSY and CDR2 is SAAADI. This CDR3 is built from 13 residues. The chain's CDR3 is CASSEVNTGKLFF. The CDR3, as DNA: TGCGCCAGCAGTGAGGTGAACACCGGGAAGCTGTTTTTT.

The V gene is TRBV7-7, the J gene TRBJ2-5, with 10 bases aligning to TRBD1. Germline V lookup: CDR1 SSHAT, CDR2 FNYEAQ (reference sequence). Germline trimming cut 5 bases from V and 4 bases from J; bases unmatched to any gene: 7. The length of the CDR3 is 15 residues. The CDR3 sequence is CASSQGQGWIETQYF. The CDR3 DNA reads as TGTGCCAGCAGCCAGGGACAGGGGTGGATAGAGACCCAGTACTTC.

The gene calls are TRBV6-8 and TRBJ1-1; D is undetermined. CDR3 length: 14 amino acids. V was shortened by 2 bases and J by 3 bases, with 10 bases between the two germline ends. Germline V gene lookup returns CDR1 MNHGY and CDR2 SAAAGT. The CDR3 coding sequence is TGTGCCAGCAGTTACAGTGCGGGGTACACTGAAGCTTTCTTT. Translation: CASSYSAGYTEAFF.

In the case of this clone: At one of its ends the junction is not consistent with the germline gene, which may arise from a read error. V usage is TRBV4-1 and J usage is TRBJ1-5, with D unresolved. The CDR3 has 17 amino acids. Germline V CDR1 and CDR2: MGHRA, YSYEKL. The CDR3 here is CASSQAVERVSVGPQHF. DNA of the CDR3: TGCGCCAGTAGCCAAGCCGTCGAGAGGGTCAGCGTTGGGCCCCAGCATTTT.

This clone was detected once. The chain recombines TRBV11-3 with TRBJ1-1, with D possibly being TRBD1 (6 bases). CDR3 length: 14 amino acids. The V end was cut by 2 bases, the J end by 4 bases, with 11 bases between. Germline CDR1 and CDR2: SGHNT and YENEEA. The CDR3 coding sequence is TGTGCCAGCAGCTTACCCCGGACAGTCACTGAAGCTTTCTTT. Protein: CASSLPRTVTEAFF.

This rearrangement joins TRBV6-8 to TRBJ2-2; 7 bases are a match to TRBD1. The CDR3 is 13 residues long. Trimming cost V 6 bases and J 4 bases; bases outside gene matches: 2. In germline, CDR1 is MNHGY, CDR2 SAAAGT. The CDR3 sequence: CASRDRVTGELFF. CDR3 bases: TGTGCCAGCAGAGACAGGGTCACCGGGGAGCTGTTTTTT.

This clone has more than one count but fewer than ten. The J gene is TRBJ1-5, the V gene TRBV30; no firm D call. CDR1 is GTSNPN, CDR2 SVGIG, per germline (reference sequence). The CDR3 has 13 residues. V lost 2 bases, J lost 7 bases, and 12 bases lay in between. This CDR3 reads CAWSKGLRQPQHF. The CDR3 coding sequence is TGTGCCTGGAGTAAAGGGTTGAGACAGCCCCAGCATTTT.

This clone turned up a few times. This chain uses TRBV29-1 with TRBJ1-2; D gene uncertain. Germline V gene sequence: CDR1 SQVTM, CDR2 ANQGSEA. The V gene lost 3 bases and the J gene lost 8 bases, with 13 bases spanning the gap. CDR3 size: 12 residues. In DNA, the CDR3 is TGCAGCGTTGACCGGCAGGAGATGGGCTACACCTTC. Its protein product is CSVDRQEMGYTF.

V and J are TRBV6-8 and TRBJ1-5, with 9 bases that match TRBD1. From germline, CDR1 is MNHGY and CDR2 SAAAGT. Germline trimming cut 5 bases from V and 2 bases from J; bases unmatched to any gene: 10. The CDR3 runs 17 residues. For the CDR3, the DNA is TGTGCCAGCAGTGTTCCTCCGGGACAGGGAGGCAATCAGCCCCAGCATTTT. Translated, it gives CASSVPPGQGGNQPQHF.

V and J are TRBV7-5 and TRBJ2-7; TRBD2, as called in the table, went unchecked against the DNA. TRBV7-5 represents a pseudogene. The CDR3 spans 15 residues. The CDR3 sequence: CASSLSAGGPYEQYV. The CDR3 DNA reads as TGTGCCAGCAGCTTATCAGCGGGAGGGCCATACGAGCAGTACGTC.

This rearrangement joins TRBV28 to TRBJ2-4; either TRBD1 or TRBD2 may supply D (6 bases each). The germline V and J ends were trimmed by 6 bases and 2 bases, with 14 bases remaining between them. Per germline, CDR1 MDHEN and CDR2 SYDVKM. This CDR3 is 15 amino acids long. CDR3 nucleotides: TGTGCCAGCAGCCCTCCAGGGGACTCCAAAAACATTCAGTACTTC. Its translation is CASSPPGDSKNIQYF.